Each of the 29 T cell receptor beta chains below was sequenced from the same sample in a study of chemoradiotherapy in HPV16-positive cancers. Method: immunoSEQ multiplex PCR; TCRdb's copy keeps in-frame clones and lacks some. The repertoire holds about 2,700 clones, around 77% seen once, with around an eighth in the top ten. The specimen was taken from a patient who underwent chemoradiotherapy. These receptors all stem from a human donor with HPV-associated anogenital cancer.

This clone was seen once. This CDR3 reads CASSESPGQGKSDEQYF. Here the CDR3 DNA reads TGTGCCAGTAGCGAATCCCCGGGACAGGGTAAATCGGACGAGCAGTACTTC. The V and J genes are TRBV19 and TRBJ2-7; TRBD1 matches 9 bases. CDR1 is LNHDA, CDR2 SQIVND, per germline (reference sequence). There are 17 residues in the CDR3. J was trimmed by 5 bases and V by 6 bases; bases with no gene match: 17.

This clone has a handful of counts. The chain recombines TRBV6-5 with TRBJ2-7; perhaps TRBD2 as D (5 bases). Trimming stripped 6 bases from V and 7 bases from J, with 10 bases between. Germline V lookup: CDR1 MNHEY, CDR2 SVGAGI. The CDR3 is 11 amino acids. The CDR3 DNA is TGTGCCAGCAGAACCGGCGGGGAGCAGTACTTC. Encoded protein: CASRTGGEQYF.

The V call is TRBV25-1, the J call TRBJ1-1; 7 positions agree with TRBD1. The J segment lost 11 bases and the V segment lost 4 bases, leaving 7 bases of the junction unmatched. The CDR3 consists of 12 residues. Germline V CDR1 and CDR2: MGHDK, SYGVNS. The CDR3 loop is CASSGQGRAAFF. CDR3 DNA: TGTGCCAGCAGTGGACAGGGTCGCGCGGCTTTCTTT.

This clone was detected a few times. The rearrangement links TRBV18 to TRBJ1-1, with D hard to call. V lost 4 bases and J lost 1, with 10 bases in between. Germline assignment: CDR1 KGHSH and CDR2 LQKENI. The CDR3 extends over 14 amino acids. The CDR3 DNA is TGTGCCAGCTCACTAGATCCGGGGAACACTGAAGCTTTCTTT. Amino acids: CASSLDPGNTEAFF.

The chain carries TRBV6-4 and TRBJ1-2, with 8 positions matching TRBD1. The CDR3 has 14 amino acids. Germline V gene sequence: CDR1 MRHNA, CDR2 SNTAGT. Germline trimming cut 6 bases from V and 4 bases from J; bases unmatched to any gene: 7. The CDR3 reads CASSSGGDSYGYTF. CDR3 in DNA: TGTGCCAGCAGCTCAGGGGGCGATTCCTATGGCTACACCTTC.

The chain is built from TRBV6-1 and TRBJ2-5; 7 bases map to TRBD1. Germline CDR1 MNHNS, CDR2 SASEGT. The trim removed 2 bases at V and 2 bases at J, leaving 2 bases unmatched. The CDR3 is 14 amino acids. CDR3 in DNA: TGTGCCAGCAGTGAAAGGGGGCATCAAGAGACCCAGTACTTC. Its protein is CASSERGHQETQYF.

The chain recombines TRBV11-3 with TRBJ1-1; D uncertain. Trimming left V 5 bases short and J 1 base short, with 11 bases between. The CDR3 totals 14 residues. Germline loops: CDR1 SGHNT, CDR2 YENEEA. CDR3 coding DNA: TGTGCCAGCAGCGCCTCGAACAGGAACACTGAAGCTTTCTTT. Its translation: CASSASNRNTEAFF.

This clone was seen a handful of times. The CDR3 here is CATSRGGNSNQPQHF. CDR3 sequence (DNA): TGTGCCACCAGCAGAGGGGGAAATAGCAATCAGCCCCAGCATTTT. This chain links TRBV15 with TRBJ1-5; no reliable D call. CDR1 and CDR2 from the germline V gene are LNHNV and YYDKDF (reference sequence). Trimming left V 1 base short and J 0 bases short, with 7 bases between. The CDR3 loop spans 15 amino acids. Complete variable domain (other parts from reference TRBV15 and TRBJ1-5): DAMVIQNPRYQVTQFGKPVTLSCSQTLNHNVMYWYQQKSSQAPKLLFHYYDKDFNNEADTPDNFQSRRPNTSFCFLDIRSPGLGDTAMYLCATSRGGNSNQPQHFGDGTRLSIL.

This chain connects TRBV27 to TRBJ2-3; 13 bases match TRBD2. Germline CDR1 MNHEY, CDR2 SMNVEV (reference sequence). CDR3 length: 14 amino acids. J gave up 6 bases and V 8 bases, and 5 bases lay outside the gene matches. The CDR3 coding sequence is TGTGCCAGCTCAGGACTAGCGGGAGTTGATACGCAGTATTTT. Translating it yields CASSGLAGVDTQYF.

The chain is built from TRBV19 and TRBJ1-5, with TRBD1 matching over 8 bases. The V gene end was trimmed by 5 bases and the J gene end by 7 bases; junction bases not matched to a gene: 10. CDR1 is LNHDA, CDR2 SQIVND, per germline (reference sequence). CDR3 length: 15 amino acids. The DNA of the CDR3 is TGTGCCAGTAGTCATCGACAGGGGAAGGAACAGCCCCAGCATTTT. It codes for CASSHRQGKEQPQHF.

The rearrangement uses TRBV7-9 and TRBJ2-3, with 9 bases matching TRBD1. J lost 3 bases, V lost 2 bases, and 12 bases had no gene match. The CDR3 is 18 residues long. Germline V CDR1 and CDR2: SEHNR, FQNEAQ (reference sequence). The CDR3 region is CASSLTPIQGAWTDTQYF. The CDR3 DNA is TGTGCCAGCAGCTTAACACCGATACAGGGGGCTTGGACAGATACGCAGTATTTT.

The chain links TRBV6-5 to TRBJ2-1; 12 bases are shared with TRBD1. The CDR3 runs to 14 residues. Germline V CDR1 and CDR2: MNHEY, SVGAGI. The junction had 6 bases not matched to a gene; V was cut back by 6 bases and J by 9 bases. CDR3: CASSSGTGGTEQFF. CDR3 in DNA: TGTGCCAGCAGCTCCGGGACAGGGGGCACTGAGCAGTTCTTC.

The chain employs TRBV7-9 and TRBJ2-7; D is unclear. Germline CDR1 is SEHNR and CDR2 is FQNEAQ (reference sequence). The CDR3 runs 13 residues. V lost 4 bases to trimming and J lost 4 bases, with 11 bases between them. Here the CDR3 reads CASSSLLVYEQYF. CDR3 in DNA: TGTGCCAGCAGCTCCCTCCTCGTTTACGAGCAGTACTTC.

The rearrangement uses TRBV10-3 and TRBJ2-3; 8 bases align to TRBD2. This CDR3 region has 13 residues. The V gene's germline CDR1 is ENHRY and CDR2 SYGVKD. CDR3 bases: TGTGCGAGTACTAGCGGTAGCACAGATACGCAGTATTTT. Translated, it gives CASTSGSTDTQYF.

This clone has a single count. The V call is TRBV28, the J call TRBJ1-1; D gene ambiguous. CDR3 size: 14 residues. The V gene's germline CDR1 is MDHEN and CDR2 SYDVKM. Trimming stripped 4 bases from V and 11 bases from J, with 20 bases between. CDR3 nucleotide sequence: TGTGCCAGCAGTTCTACGGTGCAGAAACCGTCCGCTTTCTTT. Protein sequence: CASSSTVQKPSAFF.

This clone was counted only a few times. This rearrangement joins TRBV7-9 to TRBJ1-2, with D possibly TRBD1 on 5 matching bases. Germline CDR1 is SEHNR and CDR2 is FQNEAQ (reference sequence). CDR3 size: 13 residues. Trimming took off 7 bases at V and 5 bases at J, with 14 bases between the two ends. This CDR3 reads CASTGGTSYGYTF. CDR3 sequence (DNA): TGTGCCAGCACTGGTGGGACCTCATATGGCTACACCTTC.

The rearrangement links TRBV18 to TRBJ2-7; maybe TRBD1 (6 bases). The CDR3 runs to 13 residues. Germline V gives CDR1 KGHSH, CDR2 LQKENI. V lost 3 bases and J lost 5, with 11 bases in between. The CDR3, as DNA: TGTGCCAGCTCACCCGGGACATTGAACGAGCAGTACTTC. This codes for CASSPGTLNEQYF.

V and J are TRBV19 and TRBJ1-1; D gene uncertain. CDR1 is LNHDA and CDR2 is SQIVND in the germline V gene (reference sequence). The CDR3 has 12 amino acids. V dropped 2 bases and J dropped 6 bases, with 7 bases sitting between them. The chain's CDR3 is CASSIPGPEAFF. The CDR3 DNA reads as TGTGCCAGTAGTATACCGGGTCCTGAAGCTTTCTTT.

The CDR3 DNA is TGCGCCAGCAGCCAAGATCTGGGGATTCTCTATGGCTACACCTTC. As protein: CASSQDLGILYGYTF. The chain uses TRBV4-3 and TRBJ1-2; D gene uncertain. Germline CDR1 and CDR2: LGHNA and YSLEER. Trimming took 0 bases from V and 4 from J, leaving 12 bases between them. CDR3 size: 15 residues.

CDR3 sequence reads: CARPPGPFPHEQYF. CDR3 DNA sequence: TGCGCCAGACCCCCCGGCCCTTTCCCCCACGAGCAGTACTTC. This chain links TRBV5-1 with TRBJ2-7, with D hard to call. CDR1 SGHRS and CDR2 YFSETQ come from the germline V gene. The CDR3 extends over 14 amino acids. The V and J ends lost 8 bases and 5 bases respectively, with 20 bases between them. The variable domain in full, with the rest retrieved from reference TRBV5-1 and TRBJ2-7, is KAGVTQTPRYLIKTRGQQVTLSCSPISGHRSVSWYQQTPGQGLQFLFEYFSETQRNKGNFPGRFSGRQFSNSRSEMNVSTLELGDSALYLCARPPGPFPHEQYFGPGTRLTVT.

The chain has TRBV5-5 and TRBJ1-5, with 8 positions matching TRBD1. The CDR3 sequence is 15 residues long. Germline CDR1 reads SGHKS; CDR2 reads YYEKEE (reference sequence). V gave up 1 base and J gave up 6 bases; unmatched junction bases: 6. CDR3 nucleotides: TGTGCCAGCAGCTTGTCGACAGGGGAGATTCAGCCCCAGCATTTT. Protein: CASSLSTGEIQPQHF.

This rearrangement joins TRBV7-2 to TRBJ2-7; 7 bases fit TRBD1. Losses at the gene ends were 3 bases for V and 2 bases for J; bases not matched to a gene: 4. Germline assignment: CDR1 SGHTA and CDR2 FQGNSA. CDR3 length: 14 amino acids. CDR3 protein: CASSLTGPPYEQYF. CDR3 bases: TGTGCCAGCAGCTTGACAGGGCCCCCCTACGAGCAGTACTTC. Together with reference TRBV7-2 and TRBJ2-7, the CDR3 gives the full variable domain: GAGVSQSPSNKVTEKGKDVELRCDPISGHTALYWYRQSLGQGLEFLIYFQGNSAPDKSGLPSDRFSAERTGGSVSTLTIQRTQQEDSAVYLCASSLTGPPYEQYFGPGTRLTVT.

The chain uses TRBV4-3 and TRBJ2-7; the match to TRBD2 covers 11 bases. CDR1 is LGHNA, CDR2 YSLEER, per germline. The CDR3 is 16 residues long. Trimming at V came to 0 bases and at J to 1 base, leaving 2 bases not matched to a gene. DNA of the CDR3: TGCGCCAGCAGCCAAGAGTGGACTAGCGGGTCCTACGAGCAGTACTTC. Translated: CASSQEWTSGSYEQYF.

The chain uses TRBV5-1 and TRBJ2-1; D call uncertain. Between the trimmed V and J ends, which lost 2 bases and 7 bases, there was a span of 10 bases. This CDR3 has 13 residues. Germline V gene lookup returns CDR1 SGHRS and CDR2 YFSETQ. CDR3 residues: CASSFTRVNEQFF. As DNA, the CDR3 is TGCGCCAGCAGCTTTACGAGAGTTAATGAGCAGTTCTTC.

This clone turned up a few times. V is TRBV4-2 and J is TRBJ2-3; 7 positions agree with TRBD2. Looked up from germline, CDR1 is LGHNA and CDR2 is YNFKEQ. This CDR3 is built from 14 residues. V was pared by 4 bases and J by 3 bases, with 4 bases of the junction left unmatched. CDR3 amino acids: CASSRGLETDTQYF. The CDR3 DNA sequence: TGTGCCAGCAGCCGCGGACTAGAAACAGATACGCAGTATTTT.

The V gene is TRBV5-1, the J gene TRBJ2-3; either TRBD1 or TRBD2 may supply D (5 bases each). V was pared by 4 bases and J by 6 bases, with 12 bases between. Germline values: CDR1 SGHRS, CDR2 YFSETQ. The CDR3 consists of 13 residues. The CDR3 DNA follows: TGCGCCAGCAGCAGGCCAGGGACGGATACGCAGTATTTT. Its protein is CASSRPGTDTQYF.

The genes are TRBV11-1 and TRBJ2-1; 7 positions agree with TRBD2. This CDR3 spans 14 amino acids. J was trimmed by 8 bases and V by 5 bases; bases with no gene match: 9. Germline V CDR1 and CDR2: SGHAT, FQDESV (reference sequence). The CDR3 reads CASSPRTRKDEQFF. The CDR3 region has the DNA TGTGCCAGCAGCCCAAGGACTAGGAAAGATGAGCAGTTCTTC.

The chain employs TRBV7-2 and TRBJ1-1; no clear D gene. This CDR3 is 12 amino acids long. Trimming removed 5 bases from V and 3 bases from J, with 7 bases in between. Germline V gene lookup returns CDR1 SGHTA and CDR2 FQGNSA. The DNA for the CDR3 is TGTGCCAGCAGCCGGGATCACACTGAAGCTTTCTTT. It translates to CASSRDHTEAFF.

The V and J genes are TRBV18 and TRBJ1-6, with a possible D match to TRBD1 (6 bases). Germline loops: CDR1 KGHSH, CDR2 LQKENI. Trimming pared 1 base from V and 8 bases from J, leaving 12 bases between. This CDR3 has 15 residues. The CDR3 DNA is TGTGCCAGCTCACCACTGACAGGACATCATTCACCCCTCCACTTT. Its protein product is CASSPLTGHHSPLHF.